Sequencing of this T cell receptor beta chain was carried out in a study of somatic mutations in cytotoxic T cells in rheumatoid arthritis. Turning to this clone: Its antigen remains unidentified.

Assay used: immunoSEQ multiplex PCR; TCRdb lists only in-frame clones, some missing. The table includes 27,000 or so clones, around 87% detected once. Study-level findings and limits: Age-matched healthy controls and rheumatoid arthritis patients had CD8+ T-cell clonality that did not differ significantly.

CDR3 length: 16 amino acids. Germline CDR1 is LGHNA and CDR2 is YNFKEQ. The germline V and J ends were trimmed by 1 base and 3 bases, with 14 bases remaining between them. The source material was CD8+ T cells sorted from blood. J is TRBJ2-3 and V is TRBV4-2; a weak D match, TRBD2 (6 bases). This TCR derives from an adult with rheumatoid arthritis. In DNA, the CDR3 is TGTGCCAGCAGCCAAGGGTTCGGAGGGAATACAGATACGCAGTATTTT. It yields the protein CASSQGFGGNTDTQYF.